One sample yielded the 21 T cell receptor beta chains listed below, sequenced in a study of T cell responses to AZD1222 COVID-19 vaccine. Generated by immunoSEQ multiplex PCR, the TCRdb table keeps only in-frame clones and is missing some. The data show some 150,000 clones, 88% seen once. The source was peripheral blood, collected 28 days after the second AZD1222 dose. Receptors were obtained from an adult who received the AZD1222 COVID-19 vaccine.

The V call is TRBV5-8, the J call TRBJ1-1, with unresolved D. Germline V gene lookup returns CDR1 SGHTS and CDR2 YDEGEE. V was shortened by 1 base and J by 8 bases, with 6 bases between the two germline ends. The CDR3 covers 11 residues. In DNA form, the CDR3 reads TGTGCCAGCAGCTTGAGGGCAGAAGCTTTCTTT. This encodes CASSLRAEAFF.

The chain joins TRBV6-2 or TRBV6-3 to TRBJ1-5, with D uncertain. CDR3 length: 17 residues. The germline gives CDR1 MNHEY, CDR2 SVGEGT. The ends were cut back, 3 bases at V and 3 bases at J, with 18 bases in the middle. The CDR3 nucleotides read TGTGCCAGCAGTTATGGTTGGGCTGGGTCGAACAATCAGCCCCAGCATTTT. It encodes CASSYGWAGSNNQPQHF.

V gene TRBV7-2 combines with J gene TRBJ1-5; TRBD1 is a possible D gene (5 bases). CDR3 length equals 14 residues. Germline loops: CDR1 SGHTA, CDR2 FQGNSA. V lost 4 bases, J lost 4 bases, and 11 bases lay in between. CDR3 protein: CASSSRDGNQPQHF. The CDR3 DNA reads as TGTGCCAGCAGCTCCCGGGACGGAAATCAGCCCCAGCATTTT.

This chain joins TRBV3-1 (or the pseudogene TRBV3-2) and TRBJ1-4; D gene unclear. Germline CDR1 reads LGHDT; CDR2 reads YNNKEL (reference sequence). V was trimmed by 2 bases and J by 6 bases, leaving 10 bases between them. This CDR3 is built from 14 residues. CDR3 loop: CASSQSMTDEKLFF. Written as DNA, the CDR3 is TGTGCCAGCAGCCAAAGCATGACGGATGAAAAACTGTTTTTT.

CDR3 coding DNA: TGCGCCAGTGGGACCCCCTATGGCTACACCTTC. It yields the protein CASGTPYGYTF. The chain has TRBV5-1 and TRBJ1-2; the D gene is possibly TRBD1 (5 bases). CDR3 length equals 11 residues. Trimming shortened V by 8 bases and J by 4 bases, and 9 bases separated the two germline ends. Per germline, CDR1 SGHRS and CDR2 YFSETQ. The full variable domain, with the rest looked up from reference TRBV5-1 and TRBJ1-2, is KAGVTQTPRYLIKTRGQQVTLSCSPISGHRSVSWYQQTPGQGLQFLFEYFSETQRNKGNFPGRFSGRQFSNSRSEMNVSTLELGDSALYLCASGTPYGYTFGSGTRLTVV.

This clone was seen a few times. CDR3 nucleotide sequence: TGTGCCACCAGCAGAGCTATCCTACTTGGGGATACGCAGTATTTT. Translated, it gives CATSRAILLGDTQYF. The chain joins TRBV15 to TRBJ2-3; the D is unclear. V gave up 1 base and J gave up 6 bases, with 14 bases separating them. Germline CDR1 LNHNV, CDR2 YYDKDF (reference sequence). The CDR3 sequence is 15 residues long.

The genes are TRBV5-6 and TRBJ1-3; possible D gene TRBD1, 5 bases. The CDR3 has 15 residues. V lost 1 base to trimming and J lost 2 bases, with 10 bases between them. Germline V lookup: CDR1 SGHDT, CDR2 YYEEEE. The CDR3 DNA reads as TGTGCCAGCAGCTTGAGGGGAGTCGCTGGAAACACCATATATTTT. It encodes CASSLRGVAGNTIYF. The variable domain in full, with the rest retrieved from reference TRBV5-6 and TRBJ1-3, is DAGVTQSPTHLIKTRGQQVTLRCSPKSGHDTVSWYQQALGQGPQFIFQYYEEEERQRGNFPDRFSGHQFPNYSSELNVNALLLGDSALYLCASSLRGVAGNTIYFGEGSWLTVV.

This clone was observed a single time. This chain connects TRBV7-2 to TRBJ2-7; 8 bases map to TRBD1. The CDR3 has 14 residues. Trimming took 5 bases from V and 1 from J; bases not matched to a gene: 4. Germline V CDR1 and CDR2: SGHTA, FQGNSA. The CDR3 spells CASSIGQGSYEQYF. CDR3 coding DNA: TGTGCCAGCAGCATAGGACAGGGTTCCTACGAGCAGTACTTC.

The chain is built from TRBV18 and TRBJ1-4; 7 nucleotides agree with TRBD1. CDR1 KGHSH and CDR2 LQKENI come from the germline V gene. The CDR3 contains 14 residues. The trim removed 5 bases at V and 8 bases at J, leaving 8 bases unmatched. The CDR3 here is CASSRRQGGEKLFF. The CDR3 DNA reads TGTGCCAGCTCAAGAAGACAGGGCGGGGAAAAACTGTTTTTT.

V gene TRBV3-1 (or the pseudogene TRBV3-2) combines with J gene TRBJ2-7; TRBD1 or TRBD2 may be the D gene (6 bases each). The CDR3 is made up of 15 amino acids. The germline gives CDR1 LGHDT, CDR2 YNNKEL (reference sequence). V gave up 1 base and J gave up 4 bases, with 14 bases separating them. CDR3 nucleotides: TGTGCCAGCAGCCAAGGTCCAGGGGAGGTGTACGAGCAGTACTTC. This gives the protein CASSQGPGEVYEQYF.

This clone was observed a single time. This chain's CDR3 is CASSVGTGPNQPQHF. As DNA, the CDR3 is TGTGCCAGCAGCGTAGGGACAGGGCCTAATCAGCCCCAGCATTTT. The genes are TRBV9 and TRBJ1-5; 8 bases match TRBD1. Germline V gene sequence: CDR1 SGDLS, CDR2 YYNGEE. This CDR3 region has 15 residues. Trimming at V came to 0 bases and at J to 4 bases, leaving 3 bases not matched to a gene. Based on the CDR3 plus reference TRBV9 and TRBJ1-5, the full variable domain is DSGVTQTPKHLITATGQRVTLRCSPRSGDLSVYWYQQSLDQGLQFLIQYYNGEERAKGNILERFSAQQFPDLHSELNLSSLELGDSALYFCASSVGTGPNQPQHFGDGTRLSIL.

This chain connects TRBV6-5 to TRBJ2-2; D is unclear. This CDR3 has 12 amino acids. Trimming took off 10 bases at V and 2 bases at J, with 8 bases between the two ends. The germline V gene has CDR1 MNHEY and CDR2 SVGAGI. The CDR3 region is CATKFNTGELFF. As DNA, the CDR3 is TGTGCCACCAAGTTTAACACCGGGGAGCTGTTTTTT.

The gene calls are TRBV12-3 or TRBV12-4 and TRBJ1-1, with D maybe TRBD1 (5 bases). CDR3 length: 13 residues. Deletions cut 3 bases from V and 5 bases from J, with 10 bases between. CDR3 nucleotides: TGTGCCAGCAGTTTGTGGGGGGGGACTGAAGCTTTCTTT. It yields the protein CASSLWGGTEAFF.

The DNA of the CDR3 is TGCGCCAGCAGCCCCACTTCTGGGGCCAACGTCCTGACTTTC. This gives the protein CASSPTSGANVLTF. The gene calls are TRBV5-1 and TRBJ2-6; no reliable D call. Germline V CDR1 and CDR2: SGHRS, YFSETQ. V was cut by 4 bases and J by 1 base, with 6 bases left in between. This CDR3 has 14 amino acids. The complete variable domain, with remaining parts taken from reference TRBV5-1 and TRBJ2-6, reads KAGVTQTPRYLIKTRGQQVTLSCSPISGHRSVSWYQQTPGQGLQFLFEYFSETQRNKGNFPGRFSGRQFSNSRSEMNVSTLELGDSALYLCASSPTSGANVLTFGAGSRLTVL.

The chain uses TRBV6-5 and TRBJ1-2; 7 nucleotides agree with TRBD1. This CDR3 comprises 14 residues. V dropped 2 bases and J dropped 5; count of bases not matched to a gene: 5. The V gene's germline CDR1 is MNHEY and CDR2 SVGAGI. CDR3 in DNA: TGTGCCAGCAGTTACACGACAGGGCAATATGGCTACACCTTC. The encoded protein is CASSYTTGQYGYTF.

The chain employs TRBV29-1 and TRBJ1-1; D unclear. This CDR3 comprises 11 residues. Trimming removed 0 bases from V and 8 bases from J, with 7 bases in between. Germline CDR1 SQVTM, CDR2 ANQGSEA. CDR3 sequence reads: CSVEDGPEAFF. CDR3 DNA sequence: TGCAGCGTTGAAGATGGGCCGGAAGCTTTCTTT.

In this sample, this clone turned up a few times. For the CDR3, the DNA is TGTGCCAGCAGGAACTGGACCACTCTCACCTTC. It translates to CASRNWTTLTF. J is TRBJ1-2 and V is TRBV7-2; no clear D gene. Germline CDR1 reads SGHTA; CDR2 reads FQGNSA. This CDR3 is 11 amino acids long. V dropped 6 bases and J dropped 13 bases, with 15 bases sitting between them.

V usage is TRBV10-3 and J usage is TRBJ1-1; D is ambiguous. Germline V gene data show CDR1 as ENHRY and CDR2 as SYGVKD. Trimming took off 0 bases at V and 6 bases at J, with 14 bases between the two ends. CDR3 size: 15 residues. CDR3 DNA: TGTGCCATCAGTGAGTCGAGGCAGGCGTCCTCTGAAGCTTTCTTT. It codes for CAISESRQASSEAFF.

This clone was seen only a few times. The rearrangement uses TRBV2 and TRBJ1-1, with 11 bases fitting TRBD1. V dropped 3 bases and J dropped 6; count of bases not matched to a gene: 9. The CDR3 sequence is 16 residues long. Per germline, CDR1 SNHLY and CDR2 FYNNEI. The CDR3 here is CASSESWTGGLPEAFF. The CDR3 DNA is TGTGCCAGCAGTGAGTCTTGGACAGGGGGCCTACCTGAAGCTTTCTTT. The variable domain in full, completed from reference TRBV2 and TRBJ1-1, reads EPEVTQTPSHQVTQMGQEVILRCVPISNHLYFYWYRQILGQKVEFLVSFYNNEISEKSEIFDDQFSVERPDGSNFTLKIRSTKLEDSAMYFCASSESWTGGLPEAFFGQGTRLTVV.

The J gene is TRBJ2-7, the V gene TRBV5-8, with no clear D. There are 12 residues in the CDR3. Germline V lookup: CDR1 SGHTS, CDR2 YDEGEE. Trimming removed 1 base from V and 5 bases from J, with 7 bases in between. The CDR3 protein is CASSLIGNEQYF. The CDR3 region has the DNA TGTGCCAGCAGCTTGATAGGGAACGAGCAGTACTTC.

The chain combines TRBV4-2 with TRBJ1-2, with unresolved D. Germline CDR1 LGHNA, CDR2 YNFKEQ. This CDR3 spans 17 amino acids. Trimming took off 0 bases at V and 5 bases at J, with 19 bases between the two ends. CDR3 sequence (DNA): TGTGCCAGCAGCCAAGATAGAACCCAGCGGCAAAGATATGGCTACACCTTC. As protein: CASSQDRTQRQRYGYTF.